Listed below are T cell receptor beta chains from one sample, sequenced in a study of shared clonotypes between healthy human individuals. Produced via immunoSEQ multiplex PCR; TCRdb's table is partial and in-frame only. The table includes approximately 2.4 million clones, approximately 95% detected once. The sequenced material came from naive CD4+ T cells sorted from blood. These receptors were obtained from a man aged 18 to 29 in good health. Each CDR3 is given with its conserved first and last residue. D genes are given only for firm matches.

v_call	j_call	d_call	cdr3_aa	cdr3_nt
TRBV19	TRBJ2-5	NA	CASSIAGNPQETQYF	TGTGCCAGTAGTATAGCGGGGAATCCCCAAGAGACCCAGTACTTC
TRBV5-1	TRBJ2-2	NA	CASSFLGGPTGELFF	TGCGCCAGCAGCTTTTTGGGGGGACCCACCGGGGAGCTGTTTTTT
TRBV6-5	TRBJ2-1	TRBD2	CASSFSGTTNNEQFF	TGTGCCAGCAGTTTCAGTGGGACTACGAACAATGAGCAGTTCTTC
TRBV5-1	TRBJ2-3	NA	CASSSKASSTDTQYF	TGCGCCAGCAGCTCGAAAGCCTCTAGCACAGATACGCAGTATTTT
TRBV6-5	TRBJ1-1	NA	CASSYRGGTEAFF	TGTGCCAGCAGTTACCGGGGAGGGACTGAAGCTTTCTTT
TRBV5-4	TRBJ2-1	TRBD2	CASSFITSADEQFF	TGTGCCAGCAGCTTTATTACTAGCGCAGATGAGCAGTTCTTC
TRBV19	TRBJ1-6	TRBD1	CASRTGTALNSPLHF	TGTGCCAGTAGGACCGGGACAGCGCTTAATTCACCCCTCCACTTT
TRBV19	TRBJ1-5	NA	CASSINPPGFSNQPQHF	TGTGCCAGTAGTATAAACCCCCCAGGCTTTAGCAATCAGCCCCAGCATTTT
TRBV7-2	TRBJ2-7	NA	CASSLATSSYEQYF	TGTGCCAGCAGCTTAGCTACTAGTTCCTACGAGCAGTACTTC
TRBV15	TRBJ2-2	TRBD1	CATSTGGYGELFF	TGTGCCACCTCGACAGGGGGCTACGGGGAGCTGTTTTTT
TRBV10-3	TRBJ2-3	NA	CAIRTLDTQYF	TGTGCCATCCGGACGCTAGATACGCAGTATTTT